The rows below give T cell receptor beta chains drawn from one sample of a study of read filtering for tumor transcriptome and immune sequencing. TCRdb passed the reads through MiXCR, listing each CDR3 protein once. In the table there are approximately 65,000 distinct CDR3 sequences, approximately 13% of which are singletons. The sequenced material came from a population of CD138-negative cells sorted from bone marrow. The receptors derive from a donor at least 40 years old with multiple myeloma. CDR3s include the opening cysteine and the closing phenylalanine or tryptophan. Each record gives: CDR3 protein, CDR3 DNA, CDR3 length, D gene, J gene, V gene, clone size. A D gene is named only where the DNA matches it firmly. Size tells how often a clone was seen (once, few, many) or the class of an expanded clone, and some rows leave it out.

CASSSRDRGPAETQYF | TGTGCCAGCAGCTCGCGGGACAGGGGGCCTGCAGAGACCCAGTACTTC | 16 | TRBD1 | TRBJ2-5 | TRBV7-9 | many
CASSSDSYSYEQYF | TGTGCCAGCAGCTCGGACAGCTACTCCTACGAGCAGTACTTC | 14 | NA | TRBJ2-7 | TRBV7-2 | many
CASSSWTVSNEQFF | TGTGCCAGCAGCTCGTGGACAGTTTCCAATGAGCAGTTCTTC | 14 | NA | TRBJ2-1 | TRBV7-6 | many
CASSLAEGGGDTQYF | TGTGCCAGCAGCTTAGCCGAGGGCGGGGGAGATACGCAGTATTTT | 15 | TRBD2 | TRBJ2-3 | TRBV7-3 | many
CASGAPPHEQYF | TGTGCCAGCGGGGCACCCCCCCACGAGCAGTACTTC | 12 | NA | TRBJ2-7 | TRBV6-5 | many
CATSPPDTSYEQYF | TGTGCCACCAGCCCACCTGACACTTCCTACGAGCAGTACTTC | 14 | NA | TRBJ2-7 | TRBV15 | NA
CASSPRTDNSNQPHHF | TGTGCCAGCAGCCCTCGGACAGACAATAGCAATCAGCCCCATCATTTT | 16 | NA | TRBJ1-5 | TRBV7-2 | once
CASSKTSTGELFF | TGTGCCAGCAGCAAAACTAGCACCGGGGAGCTGTTTTTT | 13 | NA | TRBJ2-2 | TRBV12-3/TRBV12-4 | NA
CASSTGQGATDTQYF | TGCGCCAGCAGCACGGGACAGGGGGCGACAGATACGCAGTATTTT | 15 | TRBD1 | TRBJ2-3 | TRBV5-1 | many
CASSLAGGGGTGELFF | TGTGCCAGCAGCTTAGCGGGAGGCGGGGGCACCGGGGAGCTGTTTTTT | 16 | TRBD2 | TRBJ2-2 | TRBV7-9 | many